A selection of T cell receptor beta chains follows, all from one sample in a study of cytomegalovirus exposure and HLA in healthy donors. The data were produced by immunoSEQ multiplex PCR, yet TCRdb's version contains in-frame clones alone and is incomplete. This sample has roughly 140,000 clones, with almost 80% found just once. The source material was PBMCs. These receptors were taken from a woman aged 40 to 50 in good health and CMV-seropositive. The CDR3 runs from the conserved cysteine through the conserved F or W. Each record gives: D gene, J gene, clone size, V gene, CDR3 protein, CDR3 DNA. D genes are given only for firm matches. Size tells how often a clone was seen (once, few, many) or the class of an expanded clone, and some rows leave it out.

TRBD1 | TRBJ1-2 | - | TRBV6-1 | CASTTTGADGYTF | TGTGCCAGCACCACGACAGGGGCGGATGGCTACACCTTC
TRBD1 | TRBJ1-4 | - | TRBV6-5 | CASSYNRGTPGEKLFF | TGTGCCAGCAGTTATAACAGGGGGACTCCCGGGGAAAAACTGTTTTTT
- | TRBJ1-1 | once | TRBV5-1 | CASSPLAGMNTEAFF | TGCGCCAGCAGCCCCCTCGCAGGGATGAACACTGAAGCTTTCTTT
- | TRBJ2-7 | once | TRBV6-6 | CASSVDIFYEQYF | TGTGCCAGCAGTGTGGACATATTCTACGAGCAGTACTTC
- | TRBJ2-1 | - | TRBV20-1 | CSAPLEQFF | TGCAGTGCTCCCCTTGAGCAGTTCTTC
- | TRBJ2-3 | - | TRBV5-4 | CASTYFATDTQYF | TGTGCCAGCACTTACTTCGCCACAGATACGCAGTATTTT
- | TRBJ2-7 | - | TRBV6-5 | CASSSPAGGNYEQYF | TGTGCCAGCAGTTCACCGGCAGGGGGGAACTACGAGCAGTACTTC
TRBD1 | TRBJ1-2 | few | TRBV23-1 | CASPPIRGPCGYTF | TGCGCCAGCCCCCCTATAAGGGGGCCGTGTGGCTACACCTTC
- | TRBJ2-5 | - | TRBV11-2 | CASSLVSLRETQYF | TGTGCCAGCAGCTTAGTTTCGCTTCGGGAGACCCAGTACTTC
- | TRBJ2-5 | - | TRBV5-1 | CASSLRPEETQYF | TGCGCCAGCAGCTTGCGTCCAGAAGAGACCCAGTACTTC
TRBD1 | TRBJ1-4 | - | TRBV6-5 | CASSFDRGNGKLFF | TGTGCCAGCAGTTTTGACAGGGGGAACGGAAAACTGTTTTTT
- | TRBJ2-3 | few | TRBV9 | CASSVDFSVFTDTQYF | TGTGCCAGCAGCGTAGATTTTAGCGTCTTCACAGATACGCAGTATTTT
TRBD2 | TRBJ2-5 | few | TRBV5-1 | CASSVNPSGITQETQYF | TGCGCCAGCAGCGTTAACCCTAGCGGGATAACCCAAGAGACCCAGTACTTC
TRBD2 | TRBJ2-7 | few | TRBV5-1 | CASSLREGTYEQYF | TGCGCCAGCAGCTTGAGGGAGGGGACCTACGAGCAGTACTTC
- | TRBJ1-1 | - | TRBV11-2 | CASSGQGGTEAFF | TGTGCCAGCAGCGGACAAGGGGGCACTGAAGCTTTCTTT
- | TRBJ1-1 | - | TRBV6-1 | CASLGPVGTEAFF | TGTGCCAGCTTGGGGCCGGTGGGGACTGAAGCTTTCTTT
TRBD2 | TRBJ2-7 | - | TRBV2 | CASSASLAVVSYEQYF | TGTGCCAGCAGTGCTTCCCTAGCGGTGGTATCCTACGAGCAGTACTTC
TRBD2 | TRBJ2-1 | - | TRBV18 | CASSRTSGGPNEQFF | TGTGCCAGCTCACGGACTAGCGGGGGGCCGAATGAGCAGTTCTTC
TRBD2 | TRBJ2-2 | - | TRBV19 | CASAPAGGPSGELFF | TGTGCCAGTGCTCCCGCGGGGGGGCCTTCCGGGGAGCTGTTTTTT
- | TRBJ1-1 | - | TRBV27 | CASSREYRGTEAFF | TGTGCCAGCAGTCGGGAGTATCGGGGCACTGAAGCTTTCTTT
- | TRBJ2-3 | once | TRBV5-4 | CASSPWSGRGTDTQYF | TGTGCCAGCAGCCCATGGTCGGGGAGGGGGACAGATACGCAGTATTTT
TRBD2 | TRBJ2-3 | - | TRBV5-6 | CASSFLSVAGGTDTQYF | TGTGCCAGCAGCTTTCTTTCGGTAGCGGGGGGCACAGATACGCAGTATTTT
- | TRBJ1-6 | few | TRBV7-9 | CASSLAPLFGGGSPLHF | TGTGCCAGCAGCTTAGCTCCATTATTCGGGGGGGGTTCACCCCTCCACTTT
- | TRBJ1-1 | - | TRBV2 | CATEAGTEAFF | TGTGCCACCGAAGCAGGTACTGAAGCTTTCTTT
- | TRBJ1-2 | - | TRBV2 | CASSADTERGGYTF | TGTGCCAGCAGTGCGGACACGGAGCGGGGTGGCTACACCTTC
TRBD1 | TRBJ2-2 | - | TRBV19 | CASSQQGLTGGELFF | TGTGCCAGTAGTCAACAGGGGTTAACCGGCGGGGAGCTGTTTTTT
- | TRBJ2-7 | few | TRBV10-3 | CAITGQAGGYEQYF | TGTGCCATCACCGGACAGGCGGGGGGCTACGAGCAGTACTTC
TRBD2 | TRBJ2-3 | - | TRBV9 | CASSPGLSGGAKDTQYF | TGTGCCAGCAGCCCTGGTCTTAGCGGGGGGGCCAAAGATACGCAGTATTTT
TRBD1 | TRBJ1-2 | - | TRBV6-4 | CASSELGQGGGYTF | TGTGCCAGCAGTGAACTGGGACAGGGCGGCGGCTACACCTTC
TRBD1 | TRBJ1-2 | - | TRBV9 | CASSSGTGNYGYTF | TGTGCCAGCAGCTCCGGGACAGGGAACTATGGCTACACCTTC
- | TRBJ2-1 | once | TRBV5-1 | CASSISTSSSYNEQFF | TGCGCCAGCAGCATCTCTACTAGCTCTTCCTACAATGAGCAGTTCTTC
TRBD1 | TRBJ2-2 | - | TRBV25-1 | CASSGTGGNGELFF | TGTGCCAGCAGTGGAACAGGGGGAAACGGGGAGCTGTTTTTT
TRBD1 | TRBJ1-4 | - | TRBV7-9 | CASSTRTGVATNEKLFF | TGTGCCAGCAGCACTCGGACAGGAGTTGCAACTAATGAAAAACTGTTTTTT
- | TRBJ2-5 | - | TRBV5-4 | CASSPIQGLETQYF | TGTGCCAGCAGCCCCATCCAGGGATTAGAGACCCAGTACTTC
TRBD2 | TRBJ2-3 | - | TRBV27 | CASSPTSGRPTDTQYF | TGTGCCAGCAGTCCCACTAGCGGCCGCCCCACAGATACGCAGTATTTT
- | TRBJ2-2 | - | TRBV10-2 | CASGQINTEELFF | TGCGCCAGCGGACAGATAAACACCGAGGAGCTGTTTTTT
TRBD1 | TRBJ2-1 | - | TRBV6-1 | CASSETGQGANNEQFF | TGTGCCAGCAGTGAAACGGGACAGGGGGCGAACAATGAGCAGTTCTTC
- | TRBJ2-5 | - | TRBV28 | CASSLGQGNQETQYF | TGTGCCAGCAGTTTAGGGCAGGGAAACCAAGAGACCCAGTACTTC
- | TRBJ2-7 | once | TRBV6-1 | CASSDSRVYEQYF | TGTGCCAGCAGTGATAGCAGGGTCTACGAGCAGTACTTC
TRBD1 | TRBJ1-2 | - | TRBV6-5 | CASSYSRTGGIYGYTF | TGTGCCAGCAGTTACTCGAGAACAGGGGGCATCTATGGCTACACCTTC
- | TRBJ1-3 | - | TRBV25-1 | CASSEPQGRKTVYF | TGTGCCAGCAGTGAACCCCAGGGAAGGAAAACCGTATATTTT
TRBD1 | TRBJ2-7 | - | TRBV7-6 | CASSPGQGYEQYF | TGTGCCAGCAGCCCGGGACAGGGCTACGAGCAGTACTTC
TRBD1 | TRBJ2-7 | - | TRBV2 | CASSESGTGTYEQYF | TGTGCCAGCAGCGAATCCGGGACAGGGACCTACGAGCAGTACTTC
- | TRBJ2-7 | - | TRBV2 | CASRTALRYEQYF | TGTGCCAGCAGGACAGCCTTAAGGTACGAGCAGTACTTC
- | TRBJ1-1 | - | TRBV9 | CASSVGGGALNTEAFF | TGTGCCAGCAGCGTAGGAGGCGGAGCCTTGAACACTGAAGCTTTCTTT
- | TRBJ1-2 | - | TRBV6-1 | CASSEGPHGYGYTF | TGTGCCAGCAGTGAAGGGCCGCACGGGTATGGCTACACCTTC
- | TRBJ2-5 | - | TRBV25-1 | CASSESRGFVQETQYF | TGTGCCAGCAGTGAATCGAGGGGGTTTGTACAAGAGACCCAGTACTTC